The next 25 T cell receptor beta chains were all read from a single sample in a study of cytomegalovirus exposure and HLA in healthy donors (dated by TCRdb to 2016 to 2017). Libraries came from the immunoSEQ multiplex PCR assay. For the multiplex PCR, a mixture combining 60 forward primers for TCR Vbeta segments and 13 reverse primers for TCR Jbeta segments was used. This immuneACCESS table, as held by TCRdb, lists in-frame sequences with V and J called but not all clones. Of the missing ones, under half trace to an unresolved V gene in checked studies; the others have no known cause. In this sample the table shows about 170,000 clones, 73% of which occur a single time. The ten biggest clones cover approximately 5.1% of the sample. Sequencing input: PBMCs. These receptors came from a woman between 18 and 29 years old in good health and CMV-seropositive.

V is TRBV7-9 and J is TRBJ2-5; 8 bases are a match to TRBD1. V lost 5 bases, J lost 0 bases, and 8 bases stayed unmatched. CDR1 is SEHNR and CDR2 is FQNEAQ in the germline V gene (reference sequence). The CDR3 contains 16 residues. The CDR3 here is CASSPRDRHDQETQYF. The CDR3 DNA is TGTGCCAGCAGCCCTAGGGACAGGCATGACCAAGAGACCCAGTACTTC.

The J gene is TRBJ2-3, the V gene TRBV5-6; the match to TRBD2 covers 7 bases. The CDR3 has 15 amino acids. The V segment lost 2 bases and the J segment 7 bases; nucleotides outside the gene matches: 10. The V gene's germline CDR1 is SGHDT and CDR2 YYEEEE. CDR3 in DNA: TGTGCCAGCAGCTTAGGGCGGGGGACGGGGAATACGCAGTATTTT. Its translation: CASSLGRGTGNTQYF.

This chain links TRBV14 with TRBJ2-5; D is possibly TRBD1 (5 bases). Trimming shortened V by 4 bases and J by 7 bases, and 13 bases separated the two germline ends. The germline V gene encodes CDR1 SGHDN and CDR2 FVKESK. This CDR3 has 13 residues. The CDR3 sequence is CASSLGQVGTQYF. The CDR3 nucleotides are TGTGCCAGCAGCCTGGGGCAAGTGGGGACCCAGTACTTC.

This clone was seen only once. The chain employs TRBV7-9 and TRBJ1-1; no clear D gene. V lost 4 bases, J lost 5 bases, and 14 bases lay in between. The CDR3 is made up of 14 amino acids. Germline V CDR1 and CDR2: SEHNR, FQNEAQ (reference sequence). CDR3 sequence reads: CASSSLGSETEAFF. As DNA, the CDR3 is TGTGCCAGCAGCTCTCTAGGTTCGGAGACTGAAGCTTTCTTT.

The rearrangement links TRBV6-5 to TRBJ1-2, with D possibly matching TRBD1 (6 bases). The CDR3 has 13 amino acids. V was clipped by 6 bases and J by 6 bases, with 14 bases between them. Germline V CDR1 and CDR2: MNHEY, SVGAGI. DNA of the CDR3: TGTGCCAGCAGGTCTACAGGGTACGATGGCTACACCTTC. Protein: CASRSTGYDGYTF.

The rearrangement links TRBV6-6 to TRBJ1-2; perhaps TRBD1 as D (5 bases). V was clipped by 5 bases and J by 0 bases, with 10 bases between them. CDR1 is MNHNY and CDR2 is SVGAGI in the germline V gene (reference sequence). The CDR3 has 14 residues. The CDR3, as DNA: TGTGCCAGCAGTAGTTTAGGGGCTAACTATGGCTACACCTTC. The encoded protein is CASSSLGANYGYTF.

The V call is TRBV12-5, the J call TRBJ1-5; D gene ambiguous. Germline values: CDR1 LGHNT, CDR2 FRNRAP. This CDR3 has 14 amino acids. V dropped 2 bases and J dropped 1 base, with 6 bases sitting between them. The CDR3 spells CASGLSGSNQPQHF. CDR3 in DNA: TGTGCTAGTGGTTTGTCGGGGAGCAATCAGCCCCAGCATTTT.

This chain joins TRBV28 and TRBJ1-1, with TRBD1 matching 9 bases. Trimming cost V 3 bases and J 5 bases; bases outside gene matches: 13. The CDR3 has 17 residues. CDR1 is MDHEN, CDR2 SYDVKM, per germline. DNA for the CDR3: TGTGCCAGCAGTTTTATGGATTACAGGGGGCAGGGTACTGAAGCTTTCTTT. This sequence encodes CASSFMDYRGQGTEAFF.

This rearrangement joins TRBV7-3 to TRBJ2-4; a possible D gene is TRBD2 (5 bases). The V gene's germline CDR1 is SGHTA and CDR2 FQGTGA. Deletions cut 5 bases from V and 2 bases from J, with 10 bases between. The CDR3 consists of 14 residues. CDR3 DNA sequence: TGTGCCAGCAGCATCAAGCGGACCAAAAACATTCAGTACTTC. As protein: CASSIKRTKNIQYF.

This clone was counted once. The chain has TRBV27 and TRBJ2-3; 8 nucleotides align to TRBD2. V lost 0 bases and J lost 2; bases outside the gene matches: 16. There are 20 residues in the CDR3. Germline CDR1 reads MNHEY; CDR2 reads SMNVEV (reference sequence). CDR3 nucleotide sequence: TGTGCCAGCAGTTTATCATACTATTTAAAGGTAGCGGGGATCACAGATACGCAGTATTTT. Translated: CASSLSYYLKVAGITDTQYF.

DNA for the CDR3: TGTGCCAGCAGCACCCTCGGTTTGGAGCAGTTCTTC. This encodes CASSTLGLEQFF. This rearrangement joins TRBV6-6 to TRBJ2-1; D remains unclear. The V end was cut by 6 bases, the J end by 10 bases, with 13 bases between. Germline V lookup: CDR1 MNHNY, CDR2 SVGAGI (reference sequence). CDR3 size: 12 residues.

The table lists this clone with a count of one. This CDR3 reads CASSPSRDRVGEQYF. CDR3 nucleotide sequence: TGTGCCAGCAGCCCGTCCCGGGACAGGGTCGGCGAGCAGTACTTC. The rearrangement uses TRBV7-2 and TRBJ2-7, with 9 bases fitting TRBD1. CDR1 SGHTA and CDR2 FQGNSA come from the germline V gene. J was trimmed by 6 bases and V by 5 bases; bases with no gene match: 11. The CDR3 covers 15 residues.

The chain uses TRBV4-3 and TRBJ1-1; 7 bases fit TRBD1. After removal of 3 bases from V and 0 bases from J, the junction contained 7 bases not matched to a gene. The V gene's germline CDR1 is LGHNA and CDR2 YSLEER. This CDR3 is built from 16 residues. The DNA of the CDR3 is TGCGCCAGCAGCCAGATACCGGGACAGCTGAACACTGAAGCTTTCTTT. It encodes CASSQIPGQLNTEAFF.

The genes are TRBV7-9 and TRBJ1-1, with D unclear. CDR1 and CDR2 from the germline V gene are SEHNR and FQNEAQ (reference sequence). CDR3 size: 12 residues. V shed 2 bases and J shed 10 bases, with 11 bases lying between them. The CDR3 region has the DNA TGTGCCAGCAGCTTAACGTCCTATCGAGCTTTCTTT. This codes for CASSLTSYRAFF.

The chain has TRBV30 and TRBJ1-2; D is ambiguous. Trimming left V 3 bases short and J 4 bases short, with 9 bases between. CDR1 is GTSNPN, CDR2 SVGIG, per germline (reference sequence). The CDR3 spans 12 residues. The CDR3 here is CAWSESLYGYTF. CDR3 sequence (DNA): TGTGCCTGGAGCGAGTCCCTCTATGGCTACACCTTC.

The V gene is TRBV30, the J gene TRBJ2-7; no reliable D call. This CDR3 spans 11 amino acids. Trimming shortened V by 0 bases and J by 10 bases, and 10 bases separated the two germline ends. The V gene's germline CDR1 is GTSNPN and CDR2 SVGIG (reference sequence). The CDR3 reads CAWSVERLQYF. In DNA, the CDR3 is TGTGCCTGGAGTGTAGAGCGACTCCAGTACTTC.

The CDR3 region has the DNA TGTGCCAGCAGTTCCCCTACAACTAATGAAAAACTGTTTTTT. Translating it yields CASSSPTTNEKLFF. V is TRBV6-6 and J is TRBJ1-4; no reliable D call. CDR1 and CDR2 from the germline V gene are MNHNY and SVGAGI (reference sequence). V lost 4 bases and J 0 bases, leaving 6 bases between the germline ends. CDR3 length equals 14 residues.

This CDR3 reads CASGTSGAGIWDTQYF. CDR3 nucleotide sequence: TGTGCCAGCGGGACTAGCGGTGCTGGGATTTGGGATACGCAGTATTTT. The V call is TRBV28, the J call TRBJ2-3, with 11 bases identical to TRBD2. CDR1 and CDR2 (germline): MDHEN, SYDVKM. The length of the CDR3 is 16 residues. J gave up 6 bases and V 8 bases, and 13 bases lay outside the gene matches.

The genes are TRBV7-6 and TRBJ2-1; 8 positions match TRBD2. Germline values: CDR1 SGHVS, CDR2 FNYEAQ. This CDR3 comprises 15 residues. After removal of 1 base from V and 12 bases from J, the junction contained 11 bases not matched to a gene. The CDR3 coding sequence is TGTGCCAGCAGCTTAGGGACTAGCAGGGAAAGCGTGCAGTTCTTC. This translates into CASSLGTSRESVQFF.

The table lists this clone with a few counts. The chain is built from TRBV18 and TRBJ2-5; TRBD2 matches 8 bases. The germline V gene has CDR1 KGHSH and CDR2 LQKENI. This CDR3 spans 16 amino acids. J gave up 2 bases and V 2 bases, and 7 bases lay outside the gene matches. CDR3: CASSPFPAGAQETQYF. Written as DNA, the CDR3 is TGTGCCAGCTCACCATTTCCAGCGGGAGCACAAGAGACCCAGTACTTC.

In its sample, this clone was seen a few times. The chain recombines TRBV10-3 with TRBJ1-4; the D gene is possibly TRBD1 (6 bases). Germline loops: CDR1 ENHRY, CDR2 SYGVKD. The V gene lost 2 bases and the J gene lost 3 bases, with 13 bases spanning the gap. The length of the CDR3 is 16 residues. The CDR3 DNA reads as TGTGCCATCAGTGAGACCCGACAGGAGCCTAATGAAAAACTGTTTTTT. Protein: CAISETRQEPNEKLFF.

The chain has TRBV19 and TRBJ1-2; TRBD1 agrees at 7 bases. Germline lookup yields CDR1 LNHDA and CDR2 SQIVND (reference sequence). V lost 6 bases and J lost 4; bases outside the gene matches: 8. CDR3 length: 14 residues. The CDR3 DNA reads as TGTGCCAGTAGGACAGGGACAGAACTCTATGGCTACACCTTC. Residues: CASRTGTELYGYTF. Drawing the rest from reference TRBV19 and TRBJ1-2, the complete variable domain is DGGITQSPKYLFRKEGQNVTLSCEQNLNHDAMYWYRQDPGQGLRLIYYSQIVNDFQKGDIAEGYSVSREKKESFPLTVTSAQKNPTAFYLCASRTGTELYGYTFGSGTRLTVV.

This clone came up once. The rearrangement links TRBV18 to TRBJ1-6, with D perhaps matching TRBD1 (5 bases). Per germline, CDR1 KGHSH and CDR2 LQKENI. Trimming left V 5 bases short and J 9 bases short, with 29 bases between. This CDR3 comprises 19 residues. CDR3 DNA: TGTGCCAGCTCAATAGACACTGGTTTAGCCTCTACAAGGGGTTCACCCCTCCACTTT. Translated: CASSIDTGLASTRGSPLHF.

The rearrangement joins TRBV30 to TRBJ1-1, with 7 bases identical to TRBD1. The CDR3 is 14 amino acids. Germline trimming cut 0 bases from V and 4 bases from J; bases unmatched to any gene: 5. The germline gives CDR1 GTSNPN, CDR2 SVGIG (reference sequence). Written as DNA, the CDR3 is TGTGCCTGGAGTGTAAAGGGGGCGGGCACTGAAGCTTTCTTT. Protein: CAWSVKGAGTEAFF.

This clone was observed a handful of times. The chain carries TRBV7-3 and TRBJ2-1; 9 nucleotides agree with TRBD2. Germline lookup yields CDR1 SGHTA and CDR2 FQGTGA. The junction had 5 bases not matched to a gene; V was cut back by 2 bases and J by 9 bases. This CDR3 spans 14 amino acids. CDR3 coding DNA: TGTGCCAGCAGCTTAGCGGGGGGGGCGGGTGAGCAGTTCTTC. Encoded protein: CASSLAGGAGEQFF.